This TCR beta chain was observed in a study of Graves' ophthalmopathy and Graves' hyperthyroidism. Broader study findings: Most thyroid-expanded clonotypes exceeding 0.001 frequency were also found in blood. Using a 13-signature model, the authors split ophthalmopathy from stable hyperthyroidism, with just under 90% sensitivity and 75% to 82% specificity.

Deletions cut 8 bases from V and 0 bases from J, with 11 bases between. This CDR3 spans 13 amino acids. Germline V gives CDR1 MDHEN, CDR2 SYDVKM. RNA transcripts provided the template for amplifying TCR beta CDR3 regions. Investigators did first-round RT-PCR with HTBI primers, then second-round multiplex PCR. TCRdb used MiXCR to reprocess the multiplex PCR reads, holding one entry per CDR3 protein. Among 150,000 to 200,000 distinct CDR3 sequences listed, just under 40% were seen once. As concerns this clonotype: Its antigen is not known.

Ophthalmopathy-affected donors exhibited moderate-to-severe activity, CAS ≥3, NOSPECS ≥4, and duration under 3 months. What was sequenced was peripheral blood. The V gene is TRBV28, the J gene TRBJ2-7, with unresolved D. The TCR sequence derives from a man aged 30 to 39 with Graves' ophthalmopathy. CDR3 residues: CASCTANSYEQYF. In nucleotides, the CDR3 is TGTGCCAGCTGTACGGCGAACTCCTACGAGCAGTACTTC.